Below, 7 T cell receptor beta chains from the same sample are listed, as sequenced in a study of response to subunit inactivated influenza vaccine. TCRdb fed the RT-PCR reads into MiXCR, producing one record per CDR3 protein. Of 150,000 to 200,000 distinct CDR3 sequences in the sample, about 11% are singletons; the top ten hold 35% to 40%. The sequences come from CD8+ T cells sorted from PBMCs, collected around 2 years after vaccination. The receptor source for this set is a man aged 45 to 75 who received an inactivated influenza vaccine.

This sequence joins TRBV12-3 or TRBV12-4 and TRBJ1-5; 8 bases map to TRBD1. V trimming: 3 bases; J trimming: 5 bases; junction bases outside the gene matches: 3. The CDR3 covers 14 residues. CDR3 DNA sequence: TGTGCCAGCAGTTTTGGACAGGGTGATCAGCCCCAGCATTTT. It translates to CASSFGQGDQPQHF.

At least ten counts were recorded for this clonotype. The chain links TRBV20-1 to TRBJ2-7; 7 bases line up with TRBD1. After removal of 3 bases from V and 5 bases from J, the junction contained 7 bases not matched to a gene. Looked up from germline, CDR1 is DFQATT and CDR2 is SNEGSKA (reference sequence). The CDR3 is 13 amino acids. The CDR3: CSASGYRGHEQYF. CDR3 DNA sequence: TGCAGTGCTAGTGGATACAGGGGTCACGAGCAGTACTTC.

There are many counts of this clonotype. J is TRBJ2-7 and V is TRBV20-1; TRBD2 aligns across 7 bases. The J segment lost 4 bases and the V segment lost 6 bases, leaving 12 bases of the junction unmatched. Germline V gene lookup returns CDR1 DFQATT and CDR2 SNEGSKA (reference sequence). The CDR3 is 14 residues long. CDR3 amino acids: CSALQWAGVYEQYF. As DNA, the CDR3 is TGCAGTGCCCTCCAGTGGGCGGGGGTTTACGAGCAGTACTTC.

This clonotype showed up just a few times. V usage is TRBV5-1 and J usage is TRBJ1-1; 10 nucleotides match TRBD1. V shed 5 bases, J shed 0 bases, and the junction held 4 bases outside the gene matches. This CDR3 comprises 15 residues. Germline V gene lookup returns CDR1 SGHRS and CDR2 YFSETQ. The CDR3 loop reads CASSRGQGLNTEAFF. CDR3 DNA: TGCGCCAGCAGTCGGGGACAGGGGCTGAACACTGAAGCTTTCTTT. The entire variable domain, with the rest obtained from reference TRBV5-1 and TRBJ1-1, is as follows: KAGVTQTPRYLIKTRGQQVTLSCSPISGHRSVSWYQQTPGQGLQFLFEYFSETQRNKGNFPGRFSGRQFSNSRSEMNVSTLELGDSALYLCASSRGQGLNTEAFFGQGTRLTVV.

This clonotype was found many times. The V and J genes are TRBV28 and TRBJ2-2; D may be TRBD1 (6 bases). Germline V gene lookup returns CDR1 MDHEN and CDR2 SYDVKM. The V end was cut by 2 bases, the J end by 4 bases, with 11 bases between. The CDR3 is 15 residues long. The CDR3 is CASSLGGQPTGELFF. CDR3 in DNA: TGTGCCAGCAGTTTAGGAGGACAGCCCACCGGGGAGCTGTTTTTT.

The chain has TRBV7-9 and TRBJ2-3; D is possibly TRBD1 or TRBD2 (5 bases each). CDR1 SEHNR and CDR2 FQNEAQ come from the germline V gene (reference sequence). V lost 1 base and J 4 bases, leaving 6 bases between the germline ends. The CDR3 runs 13 residues. The CDR3 loop is CASSLGDADTQYF. The CDR3 nucleotides read TGTGCCAGCAGCTTAGGGGACGCAGATACGCAGTATTTT.

V gene TRBV15 combines with J gene TRBJ2-3; no firm D call. The germline V gene encodes CDR1 LNHNV and CDR2 YYDKDF (reference sequence). Trimming pared 4 bases from V and 4 bases from J, leaving 12 bases between. The CDR3 loop spans 14 amino acids. The chain's CDR3 is CATSTTLVADTQYF. CDR3 DNA: TGTGCCACCAGCACCACTCTGGTTGCAGATACGCAGTATTTT.